The 31 T cell receptor beta chains below were found in one sample sequenced in a study of human T cells and chemical hapten exposure. MiXCR, applied by TCRdb to the RACE reads, yields one record per CDR3 protein. Of about 100,000 distinct CDR3 sequences listed, under 12% were seen once; the top ten hold 2% to 2.5%. Time point defined: patch test 1, 2 weeks after DPC sensitization. Treatment in this sample: therapeutic diphenylcyclopropenone sensitization with weekly scalp DPC. Specimen: whole blood, collected in connection with sensitization to the hapten diphenylcyclopropenone (DPC). Receptors were obtained from a man in his forties or fifties with alopecia areata. Some clones in this sample may be carry-over from other donors' samples.

V usage is TRBV28 and J usage is TRBJ2-7; the D gene is possibly TRBD2 (6 bases). Trimming stripped 1 base from V and 3 bases from J, with 10 bases between. Germline loops: CDR1 MDHEN, CDR2 SYDVKM. This CDR3 is built from 14 residues. The CDR3 coding sequence is TGTGCCAGCAGTTTATTAGTCGGGAGCTACGAGCAGTACTTC. It is translated as CASSLLVGSYEQYF.

The V gene is TRBV6-5, the J gene TRBJ2-7, with 8 bases identical to TRBD1. V lost 8 bases to trimming and J lost 8 bases; unmatched junction nucleotides: 11. The CDR3 totals 13 residues. Germline-derived CDR1 and CDR2 are MNHEY and SVGAGI. CDR3 protein: CASQGDRRDKQYV. CDR3 DNA sequence: TGTGCCAGCCAAGGGGACAGGAGGGACAAGCAGTACGTC.

Only a few counts were recorded for this clonotype. J is TRBJ2-1 and V is TRBV6-5, with 9 bases aligning to TRBD2. CDR1 MNHEY and CDR2 SVGAGI come from the germline V gene. After removal of 4 bases from V and 3 bases from J, the junction contained 7 bases not matched to a gene. This CDR3 region has 16 residues. In nucleotides, the CDR3 is TGTGCCAGCAGTTCCGCGCTAGCGGGAAGCTACAATGAGCAGTTCTTC. It codes for CASSSALAGSYNEQFF.

V and J are TRBV19 and TRBJ2-1; 12 nucleotides match TRBD2. Trimming took 9 bases from V and 7 from J; bases not matched to a gene: 7. CDR3 length: 14 residues. The germline gives CDR1 LNHDA, CDR2 SQIVND (reference sequence). Here the CDR3 reads CASRLAGGMNEQFF. The CDR3 coding sequence is TGTGCCAGCCGCCTAGCGGGAGGGATGAATGAGCAGTTCTTC.

At least ten counts were recorded for this clonotype. V is TRBV28 and J is TRBJ2-1; TRBD1 might be the D (5 bases). V shed 6 bases and J shed 3 bases, with 9 bases lying between them. The CDR3 extends over 13 amino acids. Germline CDR1 MDHEN, CDR2 SYDVKM. DNA for the CDR3: TGTGCCAGCAGGGACATCTTCTACAATGAGCAGTTCTTC. Encoded protein: CASRDIFYNEQFF.

This clonotype was detected ten times or more. V and J are TRBV5-6 and TRBJ2-5; D gene ambiguous. Germline CDR1 SGHDT, CDR2 YYEEEE. Trimming removed 4 bases from V and 1 base from J, with 8 bases in between. The CDR3 totals 13 residues. The CDR3 DNA sequence: TGTGCCAGCAGCCTCCGGATCCAAGAGACCCAGTACTTC. Protein sequence: CASSLRIQETQYF.

The V call is TRBV20-1, the J call TRBJ2-7; maybe TRBD2 (6 bases). The V end lost 0 bases, the J end lost 7 bases, and 16 bases lay between the germline ends. This CDR3 comprises 14 residues. Germline-derived CDR1 and CDR2 are DFQATT and SNEGSKA (reference sequence). In nucleotides, the CDR3 is TGCAGTGCTAGAGAGGCGCCGGGAGCTTGGGAGCAGTACTTC. It specifies CSAREAPGAWEQYF.

This clonotype appeared many times. The chain recombines TRBV5-1 with TRBJ1-2, with D hard to call. Per the germline V gene, CDR1 is SGHRS and CDR2 is YFSETQ. Between the trimmed V and J ends, which lost 1 base and 2 bases, there was a span of 6 bases. CDR3 length: 13 amino acids. In DNA, the CDR3 is TGCGCCAGCAGCTTGACTGAAAACTATGGCTACACCTTC. Its protein is CASSLTENYGYTF. The full variable domain, in which reference TRBV5-1 and TRBJ1-2 provide the parts outside the CDR3, is KAGVTQTPRYLIKTRGQQVTLSCSPISGHRSVSWYQQTPGQGLQFLFEYFSETQRNKGNFPGRFSGRQFSNSRSEMNVSTLELGDSALYLCASSLTENYGYTFGSGTRLTVV.

This clonotype was seen repeatedly, ten times or more. This rearrangement joins TRBV3-1 to TRBJ1-5; no definite D call. Deletions cut 0 bases from V and 0 bases from J, with 6 bases between. Germline assignment: CDR1 LGHDT and CDR2 YNNKEL (reference sequence). This CDR3 is built from 15 residues. The CDR3 reads CASSQDVGSNQPQHF. CDR3 sequence (DNA): TGTGCCAGCAGCCAAGATGTCGGTAGCAATCAGCCCCAGCATTTT.

The CDR3 bases are TGCGCCAGCAGCCGGACAGGTTCTAGCACAGATACGCAGTATTTT. Residues: CASSRTGSSTDTQYF. This chain joins TRBV5-1 and TRBJ2-3, with 7 bases that match TRBD1. Germline V lookup: CDR1 SGHRS, CDR2 YFSETQ. The V and J ends lost 4 bases and 0 bases, in that order; junction bases with no gene match: 5. The CDR3 sequence is 15 residues long.

This sequence joins TRBV5-4 and TRBJ1-2; D uncertain. CDR3 length equals 11 residues. Trimming left V 5 bases short and J 6 bases short, with 8 bases between. Per germline, CDR1 SGHNT and CDR2 YYREEE (reference sequence). CDR3 sequence reads: CASSELNGYTF. The CDR3 DNA follows: TGTGCCAGCAGTGAACTAAATGGCTACACCTTC.

This clonotype appeared once. One end of the junction does not line up with germline, which may come from a read error. V gene TRBV28 combines with J gene TRBJ2-7, with TRBD2 matching 10 bases. Per the germline V gene, CDR1 is MDHEN and CDR2 is SYDVKM. CDR3 length equals 17 residues. The CDR3 region has the DNA TGTGCCAGCACTAAAGCGGGAGGGAATTACTACTCCTACAAGCAGTACTTC. This codes for CASTKAGGNYYSYKQYF.

This clonotype was detected a few times. This chain links TRBV6-2 or TRBV6-3 with TRBJ2-7; perhaps TRBD1 as D (5 bases). The CDR3 runs 11 residues. Germline V gives CDR1 MNHEY, CDR2 SVGEGT. V lost 5 bases and J lost 6, with 8 bases in between. This chain's CDR3 is CASSPGIEQYV. The DNA for the CDR3 is TGTGCCAGCAGTCCAGGGATCGAGCAGTACGTC.

To note about this clonotype: The CDR3 does not end in the conserved phenylalanine or tryptophan, so this is likely a read error. The gene calls are TRBV11-2 and TRBJ2-1, with TRBD2 identical over 7 bases. Per germline, CDR1 SGHAT and CDR2 FQNNGV. This CDR3 is built from 18 residues. Trimming took 4 bases from V and 0 from J; bases not matched to a gene: 12. CDR3 DNA: TGTGCCAGCAGCTCAACAGTGGGGGGGGTGAGCTCCTACAATGAGCAGTTCCTC. Protein: CASSSTVGGVSSYNEQFL.

V usage is TRBV6-2 or TRBV6-3 and J usage is TRBJ1-2, with a tentative D call TRBD1 (6 bases). The germline V gene has CDR1 MNHEY and CDR2 SVGEGT. This CDR3 is built from 14 residues. V was shortened by 5 bases and J by 5 bases, with 15 bases between the two germline ends. The CDR3 sequence is CASSPARGAYGYTF. CDR3 nucleotides: TGTGCCAGCAGTCCGGCACGGGGGGCGTATGGCTACACCTTC.

This clonotype occurred a few times. The chain joins TRBV28 to TRBJ1-1; no clear D. CDR1 is MDHEN and CDR2 is SYDVKM in the germline V gene. This CDR3 has 12 residues. V gave up 1 base and J gave up 4 bases, with 4 bases separating them. In DNA, the CDR3 is TGTGCCAGCAGTTTATATTTCACTGAAGCTTTCTTT. This encodes CASSLYFTEAFF.

The gene calls are TRBV7-2 and TRBJ2-3; maybe TRBD2 (6 bases). The V gene lost 7 bases and the J gene lost 4 bases, with 27 bases spanning the gap. The CDR3 totals 18 residues. Germline V gene lookup returns CDR1 SGHTA and CDR2 FQGNSA. As DNA, the CDR3 is TGTGCCAGCAACCCTGGGCCGGTGTTAGCGGCCATACCAGATACGCAGTATTTT. This codes for CASNPGPVLAAIPDTQYF.

This clonotype was observed a handful of times. The genes are TRBV7-9 and TRBJ1-1; D gene ambiguous. The germline CDR1 and CDR2 sequences are SEHNR and FQNEAQ (reference sequence). The CDR3 spans 15 residues. The V gene lost 0 bases and the J gene lost 0 bases, with 8 bases spanning the gap. The CDR3 sequence is CASSLAQAMNTEAFF. CDR3 nucleotide sequence: TGTGCCAGCAGCTTAGCGCAAGCCATGAACACTGAAGCTTTCTTT.

The chain uses TRBV29-1 and TRBJ2-5, with D hard to call. The V gene's germline CDR1 is SQVTM and CDR2 ANQGSEA. This CDR3 is 12 amino acids long. V lost 4 bases and J 5 bases, leaving 11 bases between the germline ends. Here the CDR3 DNA reads TGCAGCGTTGGCAACAGTCCCGAGACCCAGTACTTC. Protein product: CSVGNSPETQYF.

The chain carries TRBV6-2 or TRBV6-3 and TRBJ2-2; 7 nucleotides match TRBD2. This CDR3 has 15 amino acids. CDR1 is MNHEY, CDR2 SVGEGT, per germline. V lost 7 bases, J lost 4 bases, and 9 bases stayed unmatched. The chain's CDR3 is CASTSSLALTGELFF. The CDR3 coding sequence is TGTGCCAGCACCTCGTCACTAGCGCTCACCGGGGAGCTGTTTTTT.

This chain joins TRBV27 and TRBJ1-2; D ambiguous. Germline CDR1 is MNHEY and CDR2 is SMNVEV (reference sequence). Between the trimmed V and J ends, which lost 6 bases and 2 bases, there was a span of 13 bases. This CDR3 spans 14 amino acids. CDR3 sequence reads: CASRPANLNYGYTF. The DNA for the CDR3 is TGTGCCAGCAGACCCGCCAACCTGAACTATGGCTACACCTTC.

This clonotype came up many times. V and J are TRBV12-3 or TRBV12-4 and TRBJ1-1; no firm D call. With 6 bases removed from V and 1 base from J, the gap between germline ends came to 18 bases. The CDR3 spans 16 residues. The chain's CDR3 is CASSRRWSGRNTEAFF. The CDR3 DNA follows: TGTGCCAGCAGCCGCAGATGGAGTGGACGGAACACTGAAGCTTTCTTT.

The CDR3 here is CASSLSGLAGNYNEQFF. In DNA, the CDR3 is TGTGCCAGCAGCTTATCAGGACTAGCGGGGAACTACAATGAGCAGTTCTTC. The chain employs TRBV7-3 and TRBJ2-1, with 12 bases lining up with TRBD2. The CDR3 has 17 amino acids. The germline V gene has CDR1 SGHTA and CDR2 FQGTGA. V dropped 2 bases and J dropped 3; count of bases not matched to a gene: 5.

This clonotype turned up a few times. The chain's CDR3 is CAIQPSGSPGELFF. CDR3 DNA sequence: TGTGCCATCCAGCCTAGCGGGAGCCCCGGGGAGCTGTTTTTT. The J gene is TRBJ2-2, the V gene TRBV10-3; 10 positions match TRBD2. Trimming cost V 8 bases and J 6 bases; bases outside gene matches: 6. The CDR3 consists of 14 residues. CDR1 is ENHRY, CDR2 SYGVKD, per germline.

The rearrangement uses TRBV14 and TRBJ2-5; D is perhaps TRBD1 (5 bases). Germline V gives CDR1 SGHDN, CDR2 FVKESK. The CDR3 totals 14 residues. Trimming took off 8 bases at V and 5 bases at J, with 18 bases between the two ends. Here the CDR3 DNA reads TGTGCCAGCTCCCCCAGGGCCGGTCCCGAGACCCAGTACTTC. Protein: CASSPRAGPETQYF.

The table lists this clonotype with many counts. This chain uses TRBV12-3 or TRBV12-4 with TRBJ1-5, with 9 bases that match TRBD1. CDR3 length: 16 amino acids. V gave up 6 bases and J gave up 0 bases; unmatched junction bases: 6. This CDR3 reads CASRLQGAGSNQPQHF. The DNA of the CDR3 is TGTGCCAGCAGACTACAGGGGGCGGGTAGCAATCAGCCCCAGCATTTT.

This clonotype turned up a few times. The J gene is TRBJ2-7, the V gene TRBV7-3; D is unresolved. Germline V lookup: CDR1 SGHTA, CDR2 FQGTGA. Trimming pared 4 bases from V and 0 bases from J, leaving 16 bases between. CDR3 length: 16 amino acids. The DNA of the CDR3 is TGTGCCAGCAGCTCACCTGCGGAAGAGACCTCCTACGAGCAGTACTTC. This gives the protein CASSSPAEETSYEQYF. The entire variable domain, with the rest obtained from reference TRBV7-3 and TRBJ2-7, is as follows: GAGVSQTPSNKVTEKGKYVELRCDPISGHTALYWYRQSLGQGPEFLIYFQGTGAADDSGLPNDRFFAVRPEGSVSTLKIQRTERGDSAVYLCASSSPAEETSYEQYFGPGTRLTVT.

The rearrangement uses TRBV18 and TRBJ2-3; D gene unclear. The CDR3 is 16 amino acids. Germline CDR1 reads KGHSH; CDR2 reads LQKENI. Trimming left V 1 base short and J 4 bases short, with 15 bases between. The CDR3 sequence is CASSPRKQLVPDTQYF. CDR3 nucleotide sequence: TGTGCCAGCTCACCACGAAAGCAGTTAGTCCCAGATACGCAGTATTTT.

This clonotype was recorded many times. V usage is TRBV29-1 and J usage is TRBJ2-3; a weak D match, TRBD1 (7 bases). V gave up 7 bases and J gave up 1 base, with 15 bases separating them. The CDR3 contains 14 residues. Germline V gene lookup returns CDR1 SQVTM and CDR2 ANQGSEA. Here the CDR3 DNA reads TGCAGCGCAACAGGGGAGGTGGGCACAGATACGCAGTATTTT. It is translated as CSATGEVGTDTQYF.

This clonotype was recorded at least ten times. The rearrangement joins TRBV5-4 to TRBJ1-3; 7 nucleotides line up with TRBD1. CDR3 length: 15 amino acids. Germline CDR1 is SGHNT and CDR2 is YYREEE (reference sequence). J was trimmed by 0 bases and V by 0 bases; bases with no gene match: 0. CDR3 in amino acids: CASSLDRGSGNTIYF. CDR3 coding DNA: TGTGCCAGCAGCTTGGACAGGGGCTCTGGAAACACCATATATTTT.

The rearrangement links TRBV3-1 to TRBJ2-1; 11 nucleotides match TRBD2. The V and J ends lost 4 bases and 15 bases, in that order; junction bases with no gene match: 8. Per the germline V gene, CDR1 is LGHDT and CDR2 is YNNKEL (reference sequence). The CDR3 length is 13 residues. In DNA form, the CDR3 reads TGTGCCAGCAGCCGGGGGACTAGCGGAGACCCGTTCTTC. Protein product: CASSRGTSGDPFF.